These 11 T cell receptor beta chains were all obtained from the same sample, sequenced in a study of blood T cell repertoires in COVID-19. The data were produced by immunoSEQ multiplex PCR, yet TCRdb's version contains in-frame clones alone and is incomplete. Found here are approximately 220,000 clones, around 84% of them singletons; the top ten hold 3.5% to 4.5%. The sequencing input was peripheral blood. The receptors here all came from a man in his fifties or sixties with acute or convalescent COVID-19.

This rearrangement joins TRBV19 to TRBJ1-2, with D uncertain. Trimming removed 6 bases at V and 3 bases at J, with 8 bases between. CDR1 is LNHDA and CDR2 is SQIVND in the germline V gene (reference sequence). The CDR3 totals 12 residues. The CDR3 nucleotides read TGTGCCAGTAGGACGGGATACTATGGCTACACCTTC. Protein sequence: CASRTGYYGYTF.

V and J are TRBV7-9 and TRBJ1-4; D gene unclear. There are 13 residues in the CDR3. The ends were cut back, 5 bases at V and 8 bases at J, with 12 bases in the middle. CDR1 and CDR2 from the germline V gene are SEHNR and FQNEAQ (reference sequence). The DNA of the CDR3 is TGTGCCAGCAGCCCCCGGGGTCGGGAAAAACTGTTTTTT. Translation: CASSPRGREKLFF.

V usage is TRBV30 and J usage is TRBJ2-1, with TRBD2 identical over 15 bases. The J segment lost 4 bases and the V segment lost 3 bases, leaving 1 base of the junction unmatched. The CDR3 is 15 amino acids. Germline lookup yields CDR1 GTSNPN and CDR2 SVGIG (reference sequence). CDR3 in amino acids: CAWRGTSGGYNEQFF. Written as DNA, the CDR3 is TGTGCCTGGAGAGGGACTAGCGGGGGGTACAATGAGCAGTTCTTC.

V usage is TRBV28 and J usage is TRBJ1-5; no clear D gene. Germline CDR1 and CDR2: MDHEN and SYDVKM. Trimming removed 3 bases at V and 4 bases at J, with 7 bases between. CDR3 length: 13 amino acids. The CDR3 loop is CASSLTGNQPQHF. The CDR3 coding sequence is TGTGCCAGCAGTTTGACGGGGAATCAGCCCCAGCATTTT.

The rearrangement links TRBV12-3 or TRBV12-4 to TRBJ1-1, with 8 bases lining up with TRBD1. The CDR3 is 13 residues long. Unmatched junction bases numbered 4, after V lost 5 bases and J lost 5 bases. CDR3 DNA: TGTGCCAGCAGTCCGACAGGGGTGACTGAAGCTTTCTTT. Encoded protein: CASSPTGVTEAFF.

V and J are TRBV18 and TRBJ1-2; TRBD1 matches at 7 bases. The CDR3 is 14 amino acids. The V and J ends lost 5 bases and 5 bases, in that order; junction bases with no gene match: 8. Germline V gene data show CDR1 as KGHSH and CDR2 as LQKENI. The CDR3: CASSTVDRAYGYTF. In DNA, the CDR3 is TGTGCCAGCTCAACGGTTGACAGGGCTTATGGCTACACCTTC.

The chain uses TRBV19 and TRBJ2-5; weak D call: TRBD2 (7 bases). Germline CDR1 is LNHDA and CDR2 is SQIVND (reference sequence). CDR3 length equals 17 residues. The V end lost 6 bases, the J end lost 2 bases, and 22 bases lay between the germline ends. In DNA form, the CDR3 reads TGTGCCAGTAGATCCGGGGTCAGGGGAGGGGGACAAGAGACCCAGTACTTC. Translated, it gives CASRSGVRGGGQETQYF.

The genes are TRBV3-1 (or the pseudogene TRBV3-2) and TRBJ2-7, with a possible D match to TRBD2 (6 bases). CDR3 length: 19 amino acids. V was pared by 0 bases and J by 3 bases, with 24 bases between. Germline assignment: CDR1 LGHDT and CDR2 YNNKEL (reference sequence). Written as DNA, the CDR3 is TGTGCCAGCAGCCAAGATAGGGGAGGTTCGCGCCGGACGTTCTACGAGCAGTACTTC. Protein product: CASSQDRGGSRRTFYEQYF.

The rearrangement uses TRBV11-2 and TRBJ2-7; the D gene is possibly TRBD1 (5 bases). The germline CDR1 and CDR2 sequences are SGHAT and FQNNGV. The CDR3 totals 12 residues. V shed 5 bases and J shed 3 bases, with 8 bases lying between them. The CDR3 here is CASSPRGYEQYF. In nucleotides, the CDR3 is TGTGCCAGCAGCCCAAGGGGCTACGAGCAGTACTTC.

The rearrangement links TRBV5-5 to TRBJ2-5, with D possibly matching TRBD2 (6 bases). V was clipped by 1 base and J by 4 bases, with 8 bases between them. Germline loops: CDR1 SGHKS, CDR2 YYEKEE (reference sequence). The CDR3 loop spans 13 amino acids. CDR3 DNA: TGTGCCAGCAGCTTGCTGGAGGGAGAGACCCAGTACTTC. Translating gives CASSLLEGETQYF.

The chain has TRBV2 and TRBJ1-6; no definite D call. Trimming stripped 6 bases from V and 7 bases from J, with 10 bases between. The germline V gene encodes CDR1 SNHLY and CDR2 FYNNEI. There are 13 residues in the CDR3. The CDR3 nucleotides are TGTGCCAGCAGGACCCCGGGGAATTCACCCCTCCACTTT. It translates to CASRTPGNSPLHF.